A single sample gave rise to the 3 T cell receptor beta chains below, sequenced in a study of identical twins. TCRdb passed the 5' RACE reads through MiXCR, listing each CDR3 protein once. This sample has roughly 240,000 distinct CDR3 sequences, with 5.5% to 7% found just once. The same sample was also used in a study of yellow fever vaccine responses in identical twins.

The sequencing input was memory (CD45RO+) T cells sorted from blood. The receptors stem from a woman between 18 and 29 years old in good health.

The chain employs TRBV11-1 and TRBJ2-1, with 7 bases aligning to TRBD2. Germline loops: CDR1 SGHAT, CDR2 FQDESV (reference sequence). This CDR3 comprises 18 residues. V lost 1 base and J lost 1; bases outside the gene matches: 10. The CDR3 region has the DNA TGTGCCAGCAGCTTAGAGAGTCTAGCGGAGAGGTCCTACAATGAGCAGTTCTTC. It is translated as CASSLESLAERSYNEQFF.

In this sample, this clonotype turned up a few times. The chain combines TRBV20-1 with TRBJ2-7; 9 bases map to TRBD2. V was pared by 0 bases and J by 1 base, with 10 bases of the junction left unmatched. The germline V gene encodes CDR1 DFQATT and CDR2 SNEGSKA (reference sequence). This CDR3 spans 17 amino acids. The CDR3 DNA is TGCAGTGCTAGAGATGGAGGCGGGACTAGCCTTTCCTACGAGCAGTACTTC. Translation: CSARDGGGTSLSYEQYF.

The chain uses TRBV5-6 and TRBJ1-3, with a tentative D call TRBD1 (6 bases). This CDR3 contains 15 residues. Deletions cut 4 bases from V and 2 bases from J, with 13 bases between. Germline-derived CDR1 and CDR2 are SGHDT and YYEEEE. The CDR3 DNA follows: TGTGCCAGCAGCGAAGGGGGGAGAACTGGAAACACCATATATTTT. This encodes CASSEGGRTGNTIYF.